The source of this T cell receptor beta chain is a study of T cells in Graves' hyperthyroidism and ophthalmopathy. This clonotype turned up a few times. TCR beta CDR3 sequences were amplified from RNA transcripts. First-round RT-PCR of the TCR CDR3 relied on the HTBI primer set. TCRdb passed the multiplex PCR reads through MiXCR, listing each CDR3 protein once. The sample holds about 640,000 distinct CDR3 sequences, around 21% seen once. From germline, CDR1 is SNHLY and CDR2 FYNNEI. This CDR3 has 15 amino acids. V dropped 6 bases and J dropped 3; count of bases not matched to a gene: 4. A patient was excluded if there was uncontrolled infection, other autoimmune disease, pregnancy or lactation. Out of roughly 9.1 ml of fresh peripheral blood came the PBMCs.

The clonotype comes from a man aged 25-45 years with Graves' ophthalmopathy. The chain is built from TRBV2 and TRBJ2-1, with 11 positions matching TRBD2. The sequencing input was blood. CDR3 loop: CASRGTSGHYNEQFF. The CDR3 region has the DNA TGTGCCAGCAGAGGGACTAGCGGACACTACAATGAGCAGTTCTTC.